The text below deals with one T cell receptor beta chain. The data belong to a study of blood T cell repertoires in COVID-19. The wider study: Specimens from acute and convalescent COVID-19 originated in the United States, Italy and Spain. Sample material is recorded as cDNA or gDNA derived from T cells, B-cell-depleted T cells, or PBMCs.

Unmatched junction bases numbered 8, after V lost 7 bases and J lost 0 bases. Germline CDR1 reads LNHDA; CDR2 reads SQIVND (reference sequence). This CDR3 has 16 residues. Authors' processing steps: It was from reference gene primer amplification that nucleated cell counts were estimated. Sequencing was performed with immunoSEQ multiplex PCR; in TCRdb, only in-frame clones are kept and a portion is missing. V and J calls and clone size follow that table, whereas D and trimming were derived from the DNA. This table holds under 150,000 clones, around 82% found once. The sequence came from a man in his fifties or sixties with active or convalescent COVID-19. Sequencing was done on a sample of peripheral blood. The rearrangement joins TRBV19 to TRBJ1-1; TRBD1 agrees at 10 bases. The CDR3, as DNA: TGTGCCAGTACTAGGACAGGGGGTTTCATGAACACTGAAGCTTTCTTT. Translation gives CASTRTGGFMNTEAFF. The full variable domain, completed using reference TRBV19 and TRBJ1-1, is DGGITQSPKYLFRKEGQNVTLSCEQNLNHDAMYWYRQDPGQGLRLIYYSQIVNDFQKGDIAEGYSVSREKKESFPLTVTSAQKNPTAFYLCASTRTGGFMNTEAFFGQGTRLTVV.